The clone carrying this TCR beta chain has only one observation. The antigen remains undetermined. The data are from a study of OX40 agonist ivuxolimab in advanced cancers. Across the whole study: Patients with hepatocellular carcinoma, melanoma, renal cell or head and neck cancer made up the dose-escalation patients. Enrollees could have had prior anti-PD-1, anti-PD-L1 or anti-CTLA-4 therapy, which approximately 40% had received. Study outcomes and limitations: Some nonresponders likewise displayed low normalized T-cell clonal expansion. CD4+ and CD8+ blood T cells expanded clonally by week 6 at 0.1 to 3.0 mg/kg.

Trimming took 2 bases from V and 5 from J; bases not matched to a gene: 11. The CDR3 is made up of 16 amino acids. Clones were sequenced by immunoSEQ multiplex PCR, and TCRdb holds only the in-frame ones, with some missing. Among around 70,000 clones listed, around 86% were seen once. The source of this sequence is an adult with an advanced solid tumor such as melanoma, head and neck, liver or kidney cancer. Sequences were derived from CD4+ or CD8+ T cells sorted from blood, sampled in a trial of the OX40 agonist ivuxolimab. V and J are TRBV5-3 and TRBJ2-7; 9 bases are a match to TRBD1. TRBV5-3 belongs to the ORF category, with a function that is uncertain. CDR3 sequence reads: CARSLAPRDRVNEQYF. The DNA for the CDR3 is TGTGCCAGAAGCTTAGCCCCTCGGGACAGGGTGAACGAGCAGTACTTC.